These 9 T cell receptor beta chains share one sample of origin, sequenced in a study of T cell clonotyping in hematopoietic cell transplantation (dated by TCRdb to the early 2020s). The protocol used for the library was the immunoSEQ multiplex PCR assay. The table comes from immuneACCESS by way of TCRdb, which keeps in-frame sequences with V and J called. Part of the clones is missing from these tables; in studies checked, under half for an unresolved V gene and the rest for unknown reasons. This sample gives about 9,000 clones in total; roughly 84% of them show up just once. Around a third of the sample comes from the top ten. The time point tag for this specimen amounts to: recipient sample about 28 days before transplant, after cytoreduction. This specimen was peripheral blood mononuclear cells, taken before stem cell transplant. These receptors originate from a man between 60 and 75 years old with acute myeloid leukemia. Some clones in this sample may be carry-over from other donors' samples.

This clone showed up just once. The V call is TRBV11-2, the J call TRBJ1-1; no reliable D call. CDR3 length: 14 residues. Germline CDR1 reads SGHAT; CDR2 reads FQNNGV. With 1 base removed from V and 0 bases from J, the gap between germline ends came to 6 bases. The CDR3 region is CASSLVDLNTEAFF. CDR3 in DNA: TGTGCCAGCAGCTTAGTAGATTTGAACACTGAAGCTTTCTTT.

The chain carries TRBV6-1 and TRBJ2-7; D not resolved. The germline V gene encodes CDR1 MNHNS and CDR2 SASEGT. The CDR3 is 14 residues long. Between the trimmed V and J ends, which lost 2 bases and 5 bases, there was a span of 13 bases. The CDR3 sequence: CASSEQRELNEQYF. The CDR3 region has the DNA TGTGCCAGCAGTGAACAACGCGAACTCAACGAGCAGTACTTC.

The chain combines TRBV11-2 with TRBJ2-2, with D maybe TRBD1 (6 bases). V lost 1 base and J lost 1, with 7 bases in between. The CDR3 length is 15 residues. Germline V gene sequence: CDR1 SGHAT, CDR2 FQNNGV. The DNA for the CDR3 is TGTGCCAGCAGCTTAGTAGGGGGGAACACCGGGGAGCTGTTTTTT. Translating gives CASSLVGGNTGELFF. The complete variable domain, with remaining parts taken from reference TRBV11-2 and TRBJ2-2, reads EAGVAQSPRYKIIEKRQSVAFWCNPISGHATLYWYQQILGQGPKLLIQFQNNGVVDDSQLPKDRFSAERLKGVDSTLKIQPAKLEDSAVYLCASSLVGGNTGELFFGEGSRLTVL.

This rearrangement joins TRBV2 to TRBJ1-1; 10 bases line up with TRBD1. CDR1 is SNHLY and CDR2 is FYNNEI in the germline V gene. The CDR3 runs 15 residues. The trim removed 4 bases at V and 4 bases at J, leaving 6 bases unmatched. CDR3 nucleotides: TGTGCCAGCAGTGCGGACAGGGGGTTAAGCACTGAAGCTTTCTTT. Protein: CASSADRGLSTEAFF.

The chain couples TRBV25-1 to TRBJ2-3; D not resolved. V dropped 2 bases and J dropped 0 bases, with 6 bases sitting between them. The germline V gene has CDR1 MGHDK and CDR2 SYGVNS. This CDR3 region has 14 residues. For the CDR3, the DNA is TGTGCCAGCAGTGAAGAGGCTAGCACAGATACGCAGTATTTT. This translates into CASSEEASTDTQYF.

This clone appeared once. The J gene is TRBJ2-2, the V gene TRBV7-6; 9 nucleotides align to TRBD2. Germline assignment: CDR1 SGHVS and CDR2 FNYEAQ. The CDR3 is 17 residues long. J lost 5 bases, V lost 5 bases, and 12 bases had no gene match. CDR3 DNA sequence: TGTGCCAGCAGCGCCTTAGGGGCGGGAGGGACGACCGGGGAGCTGTTTTTT. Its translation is CASSALGAGGTTGELFF.

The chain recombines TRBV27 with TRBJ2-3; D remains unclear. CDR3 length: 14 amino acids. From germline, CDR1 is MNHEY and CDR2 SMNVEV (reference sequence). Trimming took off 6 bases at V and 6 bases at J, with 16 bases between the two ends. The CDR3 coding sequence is TGTGCCAGCAGCTCCTCTTCTCGCCGGGATACGCAGTATTTT. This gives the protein CASSSSSRRDTQYF.

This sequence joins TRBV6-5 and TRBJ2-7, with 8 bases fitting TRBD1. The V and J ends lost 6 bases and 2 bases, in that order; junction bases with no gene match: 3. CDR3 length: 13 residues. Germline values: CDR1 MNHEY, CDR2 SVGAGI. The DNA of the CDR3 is TGTGCCAGCAGCCAGGGGGCTCCCTACGAGCAGTACTTC. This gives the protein CASSQGAPYEQYF.

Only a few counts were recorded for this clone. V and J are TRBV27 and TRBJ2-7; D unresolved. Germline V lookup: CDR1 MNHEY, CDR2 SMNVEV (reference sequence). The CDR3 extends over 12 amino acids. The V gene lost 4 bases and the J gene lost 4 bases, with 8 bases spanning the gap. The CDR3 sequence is CASSSVGYEQYF. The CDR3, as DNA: TGTGCCAGCAGTTCGGTAGGGTACGAGCAGTACTTC.